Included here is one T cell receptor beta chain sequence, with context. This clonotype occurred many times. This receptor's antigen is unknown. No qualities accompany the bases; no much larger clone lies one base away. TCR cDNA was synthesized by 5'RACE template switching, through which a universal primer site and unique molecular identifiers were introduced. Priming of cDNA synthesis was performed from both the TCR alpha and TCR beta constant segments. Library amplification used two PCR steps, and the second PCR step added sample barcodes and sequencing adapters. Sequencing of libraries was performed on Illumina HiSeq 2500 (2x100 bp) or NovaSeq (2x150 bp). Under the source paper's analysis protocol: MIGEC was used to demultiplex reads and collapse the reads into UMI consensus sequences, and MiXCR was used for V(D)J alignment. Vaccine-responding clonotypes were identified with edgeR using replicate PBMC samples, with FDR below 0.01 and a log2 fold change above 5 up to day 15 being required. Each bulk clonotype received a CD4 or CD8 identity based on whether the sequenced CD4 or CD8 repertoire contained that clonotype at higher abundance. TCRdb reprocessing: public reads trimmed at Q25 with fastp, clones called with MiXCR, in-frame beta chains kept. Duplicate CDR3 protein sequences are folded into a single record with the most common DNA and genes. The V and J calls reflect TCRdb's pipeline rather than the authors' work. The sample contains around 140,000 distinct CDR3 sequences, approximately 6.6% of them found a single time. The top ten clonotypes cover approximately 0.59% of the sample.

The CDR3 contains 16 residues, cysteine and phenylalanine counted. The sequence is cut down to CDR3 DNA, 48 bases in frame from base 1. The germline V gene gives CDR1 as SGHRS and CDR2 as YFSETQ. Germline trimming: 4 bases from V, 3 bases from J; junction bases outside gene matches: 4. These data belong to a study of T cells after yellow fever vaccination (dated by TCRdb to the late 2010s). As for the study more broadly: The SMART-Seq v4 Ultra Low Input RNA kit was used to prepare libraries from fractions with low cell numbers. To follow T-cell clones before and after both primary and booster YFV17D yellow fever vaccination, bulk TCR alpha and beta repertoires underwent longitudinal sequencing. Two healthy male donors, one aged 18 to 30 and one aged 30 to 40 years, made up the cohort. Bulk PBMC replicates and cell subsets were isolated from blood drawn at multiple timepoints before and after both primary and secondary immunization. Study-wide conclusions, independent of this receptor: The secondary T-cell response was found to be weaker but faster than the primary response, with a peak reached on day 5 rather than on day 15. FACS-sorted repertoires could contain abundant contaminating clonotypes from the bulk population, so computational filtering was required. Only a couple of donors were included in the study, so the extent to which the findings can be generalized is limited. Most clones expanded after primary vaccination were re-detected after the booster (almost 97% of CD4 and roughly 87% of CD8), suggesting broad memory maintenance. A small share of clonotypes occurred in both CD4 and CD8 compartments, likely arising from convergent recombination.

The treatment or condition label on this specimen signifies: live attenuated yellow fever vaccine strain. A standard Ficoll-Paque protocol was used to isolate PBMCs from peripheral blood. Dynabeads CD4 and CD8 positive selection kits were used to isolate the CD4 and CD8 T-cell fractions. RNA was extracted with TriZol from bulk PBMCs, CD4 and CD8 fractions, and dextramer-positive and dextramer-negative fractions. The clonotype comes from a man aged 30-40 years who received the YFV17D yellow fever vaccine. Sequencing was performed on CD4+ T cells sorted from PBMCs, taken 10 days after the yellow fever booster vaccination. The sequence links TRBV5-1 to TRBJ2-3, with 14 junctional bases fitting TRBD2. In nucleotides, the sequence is TGCGCCAGCAGCATCGGACTAGCGGGAGGAACAGATACGCAGTATTTT. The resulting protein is CASSIGLAGGTDTQYF.